The 15 T cell receptor beta chains in this list originate from one sample, sequenced in a study of blood T cell repertoires in COVID-19. Generated by immunoSEQ multiplex PCR, the TCRdb table keeps only in-frame clones and is missing some. The sample records 130,000 or so clones, about four fifths being singletons. Specimen: peripheral blood. The receptors were gathered from a human donor in a cohort sampled during active COVID-19.

The V gene is TRBV19, the J gene TRBJ1-6; a possible D gene is TRBD1 (6 bases). The V gene lost 7 bases and the J gene lost 6 bases, with 13 bases spanning the gap. Per germline, CDR1 LNHDA and CDR2 SQIVND (reference sequence). This CDR3 contains 14 residues. The CDR3 protein is CASKQGRLNSPLHF. CDR3 nucleotide sequence: TGTGCCAGTAAACAGGGACGGCTTAATTCACCCCTCCACTTT.

The genes are TRBV6-1 and TRBJ2-7; 9 bases are shared with TRBD1. The junction had 4 bases not matched to a gene; V was cut back by 2 bases and J by 2 bases. The germline V gene has CDR1 MNHNS and CDR2 SASEGT. The CDR3 is 15 residues long. The DNA for the CDR3 is TGTGCCAGCAGTGAAATGCGACAGGGGGCCTACGAGCAGTACTTC. This codes for CASSEMRQGAYEQYF.

The chain couples TRBV5-1 to TRBJ1-4; D might be TRBD1 (6 bases). Between the trimmed V and J ends, which lost 3 bases and 0 bases, there was a span of 9 bases. Germline CDR1 SGHRS, CDR2 YFSETQ. The length of the CDR3 is 15 residues. The CDR3 loop reads CASSWDTATNEKLFF. The CDR3 region has the DNA TGCGCCAGCAGCTGGGACACCGCAACTAATGAAAAACTGTTTTTT.

V is TRBV5-8 and J is TRBJ1-2; weak D call: TRBD1 (6 bases). Per the germline V gene, CDR1 is SGHTS and CDR2 is YDEGEE. The CDR3 loop spans 13 amino acids. V was trimmed by 0 bases and J by 5 bases, leaving 8 bases between them. CDR3 loop: CASSLDGQYGYTF. CDR3 nucleotides: TGTGCCAGCAGCTTGGACGGACAGTATGGCTACACCTTC.

This sequence joins TRBV21-1 and TRBJ2-1; no check of the table's D call, TRBD2, against the DNA was made. TRBV21-1 is deemed a pseudogene. The CDR3 sequence is 16 residues long. CDR3 DNA: TGTGCCAGCAGCAAAGGTTGGGGGGAAGACAAGCATGAGCAGTTCTTC. It codes for CASSKGWGEDKHEQFF.

This sequence joins TRBV27 and TRBJ1-1, with TRBD1 matching over 8 bases. Germline V CDR1 and CDR2: MNHEY, SMNVEV (reference sequence). The CDR3 is 15 amino acids. The ends lost 5 bases at V and 6 bases at J; junction bases unmatched: 11. DNA for the CDR3: TGTGCCAGCAGTCCCCTGACAGGGGCGATATCTGAAGCTTTCTTT. Amino acid sequence: CASSPLTGAISEAFF.

This sequence joins TRBV10-3 and TRBJ2-7, with a tentative D call TRBD1 (5 bases). V dropped 0 bases and J dropped 5 bases, with 11 bases sitting between them. Germline lookup yields CDR1 ENHRY and CDR2 SYGVKD. The CDR3 is made up of 14 amino acids. For the CDR3, the DNA is TGTGCCATCAGTGAGTCGGGGCCGCGTCACGAGCAGTACTTC. Its translation: CAISESGPRHEQYF.

The V call is TRBV6-2 or TRBV6-3, the J call TRBJ1-3, with D possibly matching TRBD1 (6 bases). The CDR3 spans 14 residues. V was pared by 6 bases and J by 4 bases, with 13 bases between. CDR1 is MNHEY, CDR2 SVGEGT, per germline. CDR3 region: CASSLTGPGNTIYF. The CDR3 region has the DNA TGTGCCAGCAGCCTAACAGGGCCAGGAAACACCATATATTTT.

This clone came up a few times. V is TRBV7-8 and J is TRBJ2-7, with D hard to call. The length of the CDR3 is 11 residues. V lost 5 bases and J 4 bases, leaving 6 bases between the germline ends. Germline values: CDR1 SGHVS, CDR2 FQNEAQ. The CDR3 sequence: CASSRRYEQYF. The CDR3 nucleotides are TGTGCCAGCAGCCGCCGGTACGAGCAGTACTTC.

The chain recombines TRBV5-5 with TRBJ2-5, with 10 nucleotides matching TRBD2. In germline, CDR1 is SGHKS, CDR2 YYEKEE (reference sequence). The CDR3 is made up of 15 amino acids. Losses at the gene ends were 4 bases for V and 4 bases for J; bases not matched to a gene: 7. CDR3 nucleotide sequence: TGTGCCAGCAGCCCGCAGCGACTAGCGGGAGAGACCCAGTACTTC. It codes for CASSPQRLAGETQYF.

V and J are TRBV10-3 and TRBJ2-7; 7 bases are a match to TRBD2. V lost 0 bases and J lost 10; bases outside the gene matches: 9. Germline V gene sequence: CDR1 ENHRY, CDR2 SYGVKD. The CDR3 has 14 residues. The CDR3 spells CAISESGMEREQYF. DNA for the CDR3: TGTGCCATCAGTGAGTCGGGTATGGAGCGGGAACAGTACTTC.

The chain couples TRBV5-6 to TRBJ2-2; a possible D gene is TRBD2 (5 bases). Germline CDR1 is SGHDT and CDR2 is YYEEEE. The CDR3 contains 14 residues. Trimming took 4 bases from V and 5 from J, leaving 12 bases between them. This CDR3 is CASSALRATGELFF. As DNA, the CDR3 is TGTGCCAGCAGCGCCCTGCGGGCAACCGGGGAGCTGTTTTTT.

The J gene is TRBJ1-1, the V gene TRBV5-5; D may be TRBD1 (5 bases). Germline CDR1 SGHKS, CDR2 YYEKEE (reference sequence). V was pared by 5 bases and J by 0 bases, with 11 bases between. This CDR3 is built from 14 residues. The CDR3 reads CASSKDSLNTEAFF. In DNA form, the CDR3 reads TGTGCCAGCAGTAAAGACAGCTTGAACACTGAAGCTTTCTTT.

The CDR3 sequence: CASRNQGSGNTIYF. CDR3 bases: TGCGCCAGCAGGAATCAGGGCTCTGGAAACACCATATATTTT. The chain carries TRBV4-1 and TRBJ1-3, with a tentative D call TRBD1 (5 bases). V lost 6 bases to trimming and J lost 0 bases, with 9 bases between them. In germline, CDR1 is MGHRA, CDR2 YSYEKL. The CDR3 extends over 14 amino acids.

The chain combines TRBV27 with TRBJ1-1, with 7 bases that match TRBD1. V was clipped by 4 bases and J by 11 bases; unmatched bases: 16. This CDR3 is 15 amino acids long. The germline gives CDR1 MNHEY, CDR2 SMNVEV (reference sequence). The CDR3 protein is CASSSSTGRRGRAFF. The DNA for the CDR3 is TGTGCCAGCAGTTCCTCCACAGGTAGAAGGGGGCGGGCTTTCTTT.